This is a list of T cell receptor beta chains from one sample in a study of shared clonotypes between healthy human individuals. Only in-frame clones appear in the TCRdb table, and some are missing; sequencing was by immunoSEQ multiplex PCR. This table has around 2,000,000 clones, approximately 94% appearing once. Sequenced: naive CD8+ T cells from PBMCs. The source is a man younger than 35 in good health. Some clones in this sample may be carry-over from other donors' samples. Each CDR3 is given with its conserved first and last residue. A D gene is named only where the DNA matches it firmly. Clone size is stated in some rows and not others, as once, few, many or a class when expanded.

>TRBJ2-5|-|TRBV5-5|-
CASSPTGTQETQYF
TGTGCCAGCAGCCCCACCGGGACTCAAGAGACCCAGTACTTC
>TRBJ2-5|-|TRBV5-4|-
CASSDFGQTEETQYF
TGTGCCAGCAGCGATTTCGGGCAGACGGAAGAGACCCAGTACTTC
>TRBJ2-3|TRBD2|TRBV15|-
CATSRGLEEGDTQYF
TGTGCCACCAGCAGGGGACTAGAAGAGGGAGATACGCAGTATTTT
>TRBJ2-5|-|TRBV29-1|-
CSANLGETQYF
TGCAGCGCTAATTTGGGGGAGACCCAGTACTTC
>TRBJ2-1|-|TRBV27|-
CASSYRGGYNEQFF
TGTGCCAGCAGTTATAGGGGGGGGTACAATGAGCAGTTCTTC
>TRBJ2-7|-|TRBV7-9|-
CASGGRLNVFEQYF
TGTGCCAGCGGGGGCCGTCTAAATGTATTCGAGCAGTACTTC
>TRBJ1-1|-|TRBV27|-
CASRDPGKFTEAFF
TGTGCCAGCAGGGACCCGGGAAAGTTCACTGAAGCTTTCTTT
>TRBJ1-2|-|TRBV2|-
CARRWGTNGYTF
TGTGCCAGGAGATGGGGGACGAATGGCTACACCTTC
>TRBJ2-5|-|TRBV15|-
CATSRATGETQYF
TGTGCCACCAGCAGAGCCACGGGAGAGACCCAGTACTTC
>TRBJ2-7|TRBD2|TRBV13|once
CASSSPSSGHSYEQYF
TGTGCCAGCAGCTCCCCTTCTAGCGGGCACTCCTACGAGCAGTACTTC
>TRBJ2-3|-|TRBV5-1|-
CASSSPLVDTQYF
TGCGCCAGCAGCTCCCCACTTGTAGATACGCAGTATTTT
>TRBJ2-1|-|TRBV4-3|-
CASSQDRGFYNEQFF
TGCGCCAGCAGCCAAGACCGGGGATTCTACAATGAGCAGTTCTTC
>TRBJ1-5|-|TRBV7-9|-
CASSLVGQSNQPQHF
TGTGCCAGCAGCTTAGTAGGACAGAGCAATCAGCCCCAGCATTTT
>TRBJ1-1|-|TRBV4-1|-
CASSQVGANTEAFF
TGCGCCAGCAGCCAAGTCGGGGCGAACACTGAAGCTTTCTTT
>TRBJ2-7|-|TRBV7-9|-
CASSRKGRSSYEQYF
TGTGCCAGCAGCCGGAAAGGCCGAAGCTCCTACGAGCAGTACTTC
>TRBJ2-7|-|TRBV2|-
CASSEDGDRRYYEQYF
TGTGCCAGCAGTGAAGACGGAGACAGGAGGTACTACGAGCAGTACTTC
>TRBJ2-6|-|TRBV4-3|-
CASSQAWGSGANVLTF
TGCGCCAGCAGCCAGGCATGGGGCTCTGGGGCCAACGTCCTGACTTTC
>TRBJ2-1|TRBD2|TRBV7-9|-
CASSWTGGLAGDNEQFF
TGTGCCAGCAGCTGGACAGGGGGACTAGCGGGAGACAATGAGCAGTTCTTC
>TRBJ2-7|-|TRBV28|-
CASSLARSSYEQYF
TGTGCCAGCAGTTTAGCCAGGTCTAGCTACGAGCAGTACTTC
>TRBJ2-1|-|TRBV2|-
CASTRWPRYEQFF
TGTGCCAGCACAAGATGGCCGCGGTATGAGCAGTTCTTC
>TRBJ2-1|-|TRBV21-1|-
CASSGPGQGAVNEQFF
TGTGCCAGCAGCGGACCGGGACAGGGGGCCGTCAATGAGCAGTTCTTC
>TRBJ2-1|TRBD2|TRBV4-1|-
CASSPGGEGAEQFF
TGCGCCAGCAGCCCTGGTGGGGAGGGCGCTGAGCAGTTCTTC
>TRBJ1-4|-|TRBV7-9|-
CASSPEEVDPEKLFF
TGTGCCAGCAGCCCCGAGGAAGTCGACCCTGAAAAACTGTTTTTT
>TRBJ2-7|-|TRBV5-1|-
CASMGGAQGSYEQYF
TGCGCCAGCATGGGGGGGGCGCAGGGCTCCTACGAGCAGTACTTC
>TRBJ1-3|TRBD1|TRBV6-5|-
CASSTARQGTIYF
TGTGCCAGCAGTACCGCCCGACAGGGCACCATATATTTT
>TRBJ2-7|TRBD2|TRBV7-3|-
CASRLAGPHAYEQYF
TGTGCCAGCAGACTAGCGGGGCCTCACGCCTACGAGCAGTACTTC
>TRBJ2-1|-|TRBV11-2|-
CASSSTVTTLMYNEQFF
TGTGCCAGCAGCTCGACGGTTACAACGCTAATGTACAATGAGCAGTTCTTC